The 9 T cell receptor beta chains presented below share a single source sample, sequenced in a study of Graves' ophthalmopathy and Graves' hyperthyroidism. Amplification of TCR beta CDR3 regions used RNA transcripts. First-round RT-PCR with HTBI primers preceded a second-round multiplex PCR. Using its own MiXCR run on the multiplex PCR reads, TCRdb lists one record per CDR3 protein. The sample includes roughly 500,000 distinct CDR3 sequences, roughly 14% of them seen just once. Sequencing input: blood. Every receptor here comes from a woman in her twenties or thirties with Graves' ophthalmopathy.

This clonotype showed up many times. The rearrangement uses TRBV12-3 or TRBV12-4 and TRBJ1-1; possibly TRBD1 for D (6 bases). CDR3 length: 15 amino acids. Trimming left V 6 bases short and J 4 bases short, with 18 bases between. This chain's CDR3 is CASSTPAGGITEAFF. DNA of the CDR3: TGTGCCAGCAGCACCCCCGCGGGGGGCATCACTGAAGCTTTCTTT.

This clonotype was seen at least ten times. This sequence joins TRBV12-3 or TRBV12-4 and TRBJ2-5; the match to TRBD2 covers 10 bases. This CDR3 spans 14 amino acids. With V trimmed by 6 bases and J by 3 bases, 4 bases remained unmatched. CDR3 sequence (DNA): TGTGCCAGCAGCGACCTAGCGGGAGAAGAGACCCAGTACTTC. This sequence encodes CASSDLAGEETQYF.

This clonotype appeared many times. For the CDR3, the DNA is TGTGCCAGCAGTTTGGGACAGGGGATCAATTCACCCCTCCACTTT. It specifies CASSLGQGINSPLHF. V usage is TRBV6-5 and J usage is TRBJ1-6, with 10 nucleotides matching TRBD1. Trimming took 4 bases from V and 7 from J; bases not matched to a gene: 4. The CDR3 is 15 amino acids. The germline V gene encodes CDR1 MNHEY and CDR2 SVGAGI.

This clonotype was counted many times. The chain links TRBV12-3 or TRBV12-4 to TRBJ1-5; the match to TRBD1 covers 7 bases. CDR3 length: 14 amino acids. Losses at the gene ends were 5 bases for V and 6 bases for J; bases not matched to a gene: 7. DNA of the CDR3: TGTGCCAGCAGTCGACAGGGTCATGGTCAGCCCCAGCATTTT. It specifies CASSRQGHGQPQHF.

There are many counts of this clonotype. The V gene is TRBV13, the J gene TRBJ1-1; D unclear. V lost 3 bases to trimming and J lost 0 bases, with 17 bases between them. Germline loops: CDR1 PRHDT, CDR2 FYEKMQ (reference sequence). There are 17 residues in the CDR3. CDR3 DNA sequence: TGTGCCAGCAGCTTCCGGGAGACCTGGCGCCTGAACACTGAAGCTTTCTTT. This encodes CASSFRETWRLNTEAFF.

About this clonotype itself: One junction end does not reproduce the germline sequence, and a read error may be involved. The rearrangement links TRBV5-1 to TRBJ2-7, with TRBD1 matching over 7 bases. CDR1 is SGHRS and CDR2 is YFSETQ in the germline V gene. The CDR3 runs to 14 residues. The CDR3 DNA sequence: TGCGTCAGCAGCTTAACAGGGGTGAGCTACGAGCAGTACTTC. This gives the protein CVSSLTGVSYEQYF.

This rearrangement joins TRBV7-2 to TRBJ2-7, with 8 bases that match TRBD2. The CDR3 is 15 amino acids. Germline assignment: CDR1 SGHTA and CDR2 FQGNSA. The trim removed 3 bases at V and 0 bases at J, leaving 4 bases unmatched. The CDR3 nucleotides are TGTGCCAGCAGCTTTACTAGCGGTAGCTCCTACGAGCAGTACTTC. The encoded protein is CASSFTSGSSYEQYF.

This clonotype was counted many times. J is TRBJ1-3 and V is TRBV5-1; D may be TRBD1 (5 bases). The germline V and J ends were trimmed by 0 bases and 4 bases, with 11 bases remaining between them. From germline, CDR1 is SGHRS and CDR2 YFSETQ. The CDR3 sequence is 15 residues long. CDR3 in amino acids: CASSLEGSSGNTIYF. The CDR3 DNA reads TGCGCCAGCAGCTTGGAGGGGTCCTCCGGAAACACCATATATTTT. The full variable domain, rest sourced from reference TRBV5-1 and TRBJ1-3, is KAGVTQTPRYLIKTRGQQVTLSCSPISGHRSVSWYQQTPGQGLQFLFEYFSETQRNKGNFPGRFSGRQFSNSRSEMNVSTLELGDSALYLCASSLEGSSGNTIYFGEGSWLTVV.

The chain uses TRBV4-1 and TRBJ2-4, with TRBD1 matching over 10 bases. The CDR3 consists of 14 residues. The germline V gene encodes CDR1 MGHRA and CDR2 YSYEKL. Trimming at V came to 2 bases and at J to 9 bases, leaving 4 bases not matched to a gene. The CDR3 is CASSQPGQGGIQYF. The DNA for the CDR3 is TGCGCCAGCAGCCAACCCGGACAGGGGGGCATTCAGTACTTC.